This T cell receptor (beta chain) was documented in a study of CD8 T cells in ankylosing spondylitis (dated by TCRdb to 2017 to 2019). General notes on the study: To find TCR variants linked to disease, the study profiled T cell receptor beta repertoires in ankylosing spondylitis patients and healthy donors. In total, the full study cohort was made up of about 99 healthy donors and about two dozen ankylosing spondylitis patients. Peripheral blood samples were taken, and synovial fluid was additionally collected from ankylosing spondylitis patients. The paper as a whole reports these results and caveats: Some motif variants had previously been reported in the synovial fluid and blood of reactive arthritis patients, which suggests shared mechanisms of disease initiation. Significant enrichment of the disease-linked clones was reported in matched synovial fluid samples from ankylosing spondylitis patients. In peripheral blood, the disease-linked clones were found at relatively low frequencies and had a CD8+ phenotype. Blood from ankylosing spondylitis patients appeared to be characterized by a TCR beta motif composed of about 8 highly homologous amino acid variants.

The sample was run on an Illumina HiSeq 2500. Quantitative 5'-RACE with molecular barcodes was the method used to prepare the TCR beta libraries. The authors processed their data as follows. A new computational method based on a probabilistic model of VDJ rearrangement was used to identify disease-linked TCR variants. TCRdb ran its own pipeline on the public reads, namely fastp trimming at Q25 and MiXCR clone calling, and kept in-frame beta chains. Each entry merges the rows of one CDR3 protein and shows their most common DNA and genes. The V and J calls here are based on TCRdb, not the publication. Recorded for this sample are hundreds of thousands of distinct CDR3 sequences; roughly 10% of them occurred a single time. The top ten clones comprise more than 0.5% of the sample. This clonotype was detected a few times. No cognate antigen has been identified for it. No much larger clone is present one base from it, and per-base qualities are unavailable.

Spanning cysteine to phenylalanine, the CDR3 consists of 16 amino acids. Of all the DNA, just the CDR3 is kept, 48 bases in frame from base 1. Unmatched junction bases come to 12, with V trimmed by 0 bases and J by 8 bases. As encoded in the germline V gene, CDR1 is MNHEY while CDR2 is SVGAGI. The rearrangement joined TRBV6-5 to TRBJ1-2; 7 central bases correspond to TRBD1. This clonotype originated in a male donor with ankylosing spondylitis. Sequenced material: blood, either unsorted or a sorted T cell fraction (not recorded which). The DNA sequence reads TGTGCCAGCAGTTACTCGACAGGGTACGCTCAATGGGGCTACACCTTC. Protein translation: CASSYSTGYAQWGYTF.